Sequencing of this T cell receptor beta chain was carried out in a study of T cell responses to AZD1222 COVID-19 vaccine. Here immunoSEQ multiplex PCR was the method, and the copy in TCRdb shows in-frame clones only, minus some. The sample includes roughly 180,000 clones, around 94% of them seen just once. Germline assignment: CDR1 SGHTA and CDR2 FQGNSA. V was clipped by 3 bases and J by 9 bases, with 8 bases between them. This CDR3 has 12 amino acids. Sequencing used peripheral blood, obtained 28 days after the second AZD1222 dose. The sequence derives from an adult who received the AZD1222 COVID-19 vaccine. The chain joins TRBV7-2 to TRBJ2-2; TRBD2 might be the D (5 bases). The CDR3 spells CASSFGLRELFF. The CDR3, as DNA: TGTGCCAGCAGCTTTGGACTCCGGGAGCTGTTTTTT.